Shown below are 22 T cell receptor beta chains from a single sample sequenced in a study of OX40 agonist ivuxolimab in advanced cancers. Sequencing was performed with immunoSEQ multiplex PCR; in TCRdb, only in-frame clones are kept and a portion is missing. The table shows 65,000 to 90,000 clones, with 85% occurring only once. The sample was CD4+ or CD8+ T cells sorted from blood, taken in a trial of the OX40 agonist ivuxolimab. The source is an adult with an advanced solid tumor such as melanoma, head and neck, liver or kidney cancer.

This chain's CDR3 is CAWNQKHGGTTEAFF. CDR3 DNA: TGTGCCTGGAACCAAAAGCATGGGGGGACCACTGAAGCTTTCTTT. The chain is built from TRBV30 and TRBJ1-1, with D maybe TRBD1 (5 bases). Germline-derived CDR1 and CDR2 are GTSNPN and SVGIG (reference sequence). There are 15 residues in the CDR3. V gave up 4 bases and J gave up 4 bases, with 19 bases separating them.

This rearrangement joins TRBV6-6 to TRBJ1-2; D gene uncertain. This CDR3 spans 15 amino acids. Germline V gives CDR1 MNHNY, CDR2 SVGAGI (reference sequence). Trimming shortened V by 6 bases and J by 3 bases, and 17 bases separated the two germline ends. CDR3: CASSRRTPRDYGYTF. DNA of the CDR3: TGTGCCAGCAGCCGCCGGACTCCCCGAGACTATGGCTACACCTTC.

The chain employs TRBV5-1 and TRBJ2-3, with D unclear. The germline V gene has CDR1 SGHRS and CDR2 YFSETQ. This CDR3 is 14 amino acids long. V lost 2 bases to trimming and J lost 0 bases, with 7 bases between them. The CDR3 is CASSFGASTDTQYF. The CDR3 nucleotides read TGCGCCAGCAGCTTCGGTGCTAGCACAGATACGCAGTATTTT. The entire variable domain, with the rest obtained from reference TRBV5-1 and TRBJ2-3, is as follows: KAGVTQTPRYLIKTRGQQVTLSCSPISGHRSVSWYQQTPGQGLQFLFEYFSETQRNKGNFPGRFSGRQFSNSRSEMNVSTLELGDSALYLCASSFGASTDTQYFGPGTRLTVL.

The chain employs TRBV21-1 and TRBJ2-7; the table gives TRBD2 as D, unverified against the DNA. TRBV21-1 has pseudogene status. This CDR3 region has 14 residues. The CDR3: CASSIPFGLGEQYF. The CDR3 DNA is TGTGCCAGCAGCATCCCCTTCGGACTAGGCGAGCAGTACTTC.

The genes are TRBV14 and TRBJ2-2; no reliable D call. The V gene's germline CDR1 is SGHDN and CDR2 FVKESK. The V gene lost 6 bases and the J gene lost 1 base, with 9 bases spanning the gap. This CDR3 is 14 amino acids long. The CDR3 DNA sequence: TGTGCCAGCAGATCTGGAGTGAACACCGGGGAGCTGTTTTTT. Protein sequence: CASRSGVNTGELFF.

The CDR3 loop reads CASSLDPPESPLHF. The CDR3 bases are TGTGCCAGCAGCTTAGATCCCCCGGAATCACCCCTCCACTTT. This chain links TRBV11-2 with TRBJ1-6, with D hard to call. Trimming took off 0 bases at V and 10 bases at J, with 10 bases between the two ends. This CDR3 spans 14 amino acids. CDR1 and CDR2 from the germline V gene are SGHAT and FQNNGV.

The V and J genes are TRBV10-3 and TRBJ1-1; the D gene is possibly TRBD1 (6 bases). The germline V gene has CDR1 ENHRY and CDR2 SYGVKD. The CDR3 is made up of 17 amino acids. Trimming removed 7 bases from V and 0 bases from J, with 21 bases in between. The CDR3 region is CAITRQEPTNMNTEAFF. The CDR3 nucleotides read TGTGCCATCACCAGACAGGAGCCGACTAACATGAACACTGAAGCTTTCTTT.

The rearrangement links TRBV30 to TRBJ2-3; TRBD2 matches at 9 bases. The CDR3 runs 15 residues. With V trimmed by 2 bases and J by 1 base, 4 bases remained unmatched. Germline V gene lookup returns CDR1 GTSNPN and CDR2 SVGIG (reference sequence). CDR3 sequence: CAWSRGGGGTDTQYF. CDR3 in DNA: TGTGCCTGGAGTCGAGGCGGGGGGGGCACAGATACGCAGTATTTT.

The chain combines TRBV11-2 with TRBJ1-2; 8 nucleotides match TRBD1. Germline V lookup: CDR1 SGHAT, CDR2 FQNNGV. V trimming: 7 bases; J trimming: 4 bases; junction bases outside the gene matches: 11. This CDR3 region has 15 residues. The CDR3 spells CASTPSPDRVYGYTF. The CDR3 nucleotides are TGTGCCAGCACCCCGAGCCCGGACAGGGTCTATGGCTACACCTTC.

About this clone: The junction departs from germline at one end; a sequencing error may be responsible. In DNA form, the CDR3 reads TGTGCCAGCCGTTTCTTCCCCGAGCGGGGTACCGGGGAGCTGTTTTTT. It encodes CASRFFPERGTGELFF. The rearrangement uses TRBV27 and TRBJ2-2, with 7 bases that match TRBD2. This CDR3 is 16 amino acids long. Germline CDR1 is MNHEY and CDR2 is SMNVEV (reference sequence).

CDR3 nucleotide sequence: TGCGCCAGCAGCTTGGGAACGGTTGCAACTAATGAAAAACTGTTTTTT. Translating it yields CASSLGTVATNEKLFF. The V and J genes are TRBV5-1 and TRBJ1-4; D is unclear. This CDR3 region has 16 residues. CDR1 and CDR2 (germline): SGHRS, YFSETQ. Trimming removed 0 bases from V and 0 bases from J, with 9 bases in between.

The J gene is TRBJ2-1, the V gene TRBV27, with D maybe TRBD2 (5 bases). In germline, CDR1 is MNHEY, CDR2 SMNVEV (reference sequence). V was shortened by 8 bases and J by 7 bases, with 12 bases between the two germline ends. The CDR3 contains 12 residues. The CDR3, as DNA: TGTGCCAGCTTTAGAGGGCGTAATGAGCAGTTCTTC. Amino acid sequence: CASFRGRNEQFF.

The chain has TRBV5-6 and TRBJ2-2; maybe TRBD2 (6 bases). CDR1 and CDR2 (germline): SGHDT, YYEEEE. The CDR3 spans 13 residues. With 2 bases removed from V and 6 bases from J, the gap between germline ends came to 8 bases. The chain's CDR3 is CASSFWGAGELFF. CDR3 DNA sequence: TGTGCCAGCAGCTTCTGGGGGGCCGGGGAGCTGTTTTTT.

The chain couples TRBV11-2 to TRBJ1-4; D is unresolved. Deletions cut 5 bases from V and 4 bases from J, with 14 bases between. The CDR3 is made up of 15 amino acids. From germline, CDR1 is SGHAT and CDR2 FQNNGV. The CDR3 loop reads CASSRETLHNEKLFF. The CDR3 nucleotides read TGTGCCAGCAGCCGAGAGACACTCCATAATGAAAAACTGTTTTTT.

The rearrangement links TRBV2 to TRBJ2-2; D gene unclear. The V and J ends lost 5 bases and 7 bases respectively, with 2 bases between them. Germline CDR1 and CDR2: SNHLY and FYNNEI. The CDR3 has 10 residues. In DNA form, the CDR3 reads TGTGCCAGCAGTCTCGGGGAGCTGTTTTTT. Protein product: CASSLGELFF. The full variable domain, with the rest looked up from reference TRBV2 and TRBJ2-2, is EPEVTQTPSHQVTQMGQEVILRCVPISNHLYFYWYRQILGQKVEFLVSFYNNEISEKSEIFDDQFSVERPDGSNFTLKIRSTKLEDSAMYFCASSLGELFFGEGSRLTVL.

This clone was observed a single time. This rearrangement joins TRBV11-2 to TRBJ2-2; no clear D. This CDR3 region has 15 residues. Trimming took 4 bases from V and 0 from J, leaving 9 bases between them. Germline V gene sequence: CDR1 SGHAT, CDR2 FQNNGV. The DNA of the CDR3 is TGTGCCAGCAGCTCCGGTGGGGCGAACACCGGGGAGCTGTTTTTT. Amino acids: CASSSGGANTGELFF.

V usage is TRBV5-4 and J usage is TRBJ2-3, with D unresolved. From germline, CDR1 is SGHNT and CDR2 YYREEE (reference sequence). The CDR3 contains 15 residues. The V gene lost 4 bases and the J gene lost 0 bases, with 12 bases spanning the gap. CDR3 nucleotides: TGTGCCAGCAGCCTAGACTCTTCTAGCACAGATACGCAGTATTTT. This codes for CASSLDSSSTDTQYF. The variable domain in full, with the rest retrieved from reference TRBV5-4 and TRBJ2-3, is ETGVTQSPTHLIKTRGQQVTLRCSSQSGHNTVSWYQQALGQGPQFIFQYYREEENGRGNFPPRFSGLQFPNYSSELNVNALELDDSALYLCASSLDSSSTDTQYFGPGTRLTVL.

This clone was seen once. The chain couples TRBV19 to TRBJ2-3; perhaps TRBD1 as D (8 bases). The CDR3 contains 14 residues. Germline CDR1 LNHDA, CDR2 SQIVND (reference sequence). With 6 bases removed from V and 7 bases from J, the gap between germline ends came to 17 bases. CDR3 loop: CASSENRGGNTQYF. The CDR3 DNA reads TGTGCCAGTAGCGAAAACAGGGGGGGGAATACGCAGTATTTT.

The chain carries TRBV5-1 and TRBJ2-5; TRBD2 agrees at 10 bases. CDR3 length: 15 amino acids. CDR1 is SGHRS and CDR2 is YFSETQ in the germline V gene. V shed 4 bases, J shed 2 bases, and the junction held 5 bases outside the gene matches. CDR3 in DNA: TGCGCCAGCAGCCCGGGACTAGCGCAACAAGAGACCCAGTACTTC. This codes for CASSPGLAQQETQYF.

This clone came up once. This chain links TRBV20-1 with TRBJ2-1; no clear D gene. V was shortened by 4 bases and J by 4 bases, with 2 bases between the two germline ends. The germline V gene encodes CDR1 DFQATT and CDR2 SNEGSKA (reference sequence). The CDR3 totals 10 residues. The chain's CDR3 is CSANYNEQFF. Here the CDR3 DNA reads TGCAGTGCTAATTACAATGAGCAGTTCTTC.

V usage is TRBV10-3 and J usage is TRBJ1-6; TRBD1 aligns across 9 bases. Germline V gene sequence: CDR1 ENHRY, CDR2 SYGVKD. The CDR3 covers 13 residues. J was trimmed by 10 bases and V by 6 bases; bases with no gene match: 4. CDR3 DNA: TGTGCCATCAGCAGACAGGGGGACTCACCCCTCCACTTT. Translated: CAISRQGDSPLHF.

In regard to this clone: Other nucleotide sequences from this sample produce the same CDR3. V is TRBV30 and J is TRBJ1-2, with D possibly matching TRBD1 (5 bases). Germline CDR1 reads GTSNPN; CDR2 reads SVGIG (reference sequence). The CDR3 has 13 amino acids. The V and J ends lost 0 bases and 7 bases respectively, with 12 bases between them. In nucleotides, the CDR3 is TGTGCCTGGAGTGTGGGGGGGGTAGGTGGCTACACCTTC. It codes for CAWSVGGVGGYTF.